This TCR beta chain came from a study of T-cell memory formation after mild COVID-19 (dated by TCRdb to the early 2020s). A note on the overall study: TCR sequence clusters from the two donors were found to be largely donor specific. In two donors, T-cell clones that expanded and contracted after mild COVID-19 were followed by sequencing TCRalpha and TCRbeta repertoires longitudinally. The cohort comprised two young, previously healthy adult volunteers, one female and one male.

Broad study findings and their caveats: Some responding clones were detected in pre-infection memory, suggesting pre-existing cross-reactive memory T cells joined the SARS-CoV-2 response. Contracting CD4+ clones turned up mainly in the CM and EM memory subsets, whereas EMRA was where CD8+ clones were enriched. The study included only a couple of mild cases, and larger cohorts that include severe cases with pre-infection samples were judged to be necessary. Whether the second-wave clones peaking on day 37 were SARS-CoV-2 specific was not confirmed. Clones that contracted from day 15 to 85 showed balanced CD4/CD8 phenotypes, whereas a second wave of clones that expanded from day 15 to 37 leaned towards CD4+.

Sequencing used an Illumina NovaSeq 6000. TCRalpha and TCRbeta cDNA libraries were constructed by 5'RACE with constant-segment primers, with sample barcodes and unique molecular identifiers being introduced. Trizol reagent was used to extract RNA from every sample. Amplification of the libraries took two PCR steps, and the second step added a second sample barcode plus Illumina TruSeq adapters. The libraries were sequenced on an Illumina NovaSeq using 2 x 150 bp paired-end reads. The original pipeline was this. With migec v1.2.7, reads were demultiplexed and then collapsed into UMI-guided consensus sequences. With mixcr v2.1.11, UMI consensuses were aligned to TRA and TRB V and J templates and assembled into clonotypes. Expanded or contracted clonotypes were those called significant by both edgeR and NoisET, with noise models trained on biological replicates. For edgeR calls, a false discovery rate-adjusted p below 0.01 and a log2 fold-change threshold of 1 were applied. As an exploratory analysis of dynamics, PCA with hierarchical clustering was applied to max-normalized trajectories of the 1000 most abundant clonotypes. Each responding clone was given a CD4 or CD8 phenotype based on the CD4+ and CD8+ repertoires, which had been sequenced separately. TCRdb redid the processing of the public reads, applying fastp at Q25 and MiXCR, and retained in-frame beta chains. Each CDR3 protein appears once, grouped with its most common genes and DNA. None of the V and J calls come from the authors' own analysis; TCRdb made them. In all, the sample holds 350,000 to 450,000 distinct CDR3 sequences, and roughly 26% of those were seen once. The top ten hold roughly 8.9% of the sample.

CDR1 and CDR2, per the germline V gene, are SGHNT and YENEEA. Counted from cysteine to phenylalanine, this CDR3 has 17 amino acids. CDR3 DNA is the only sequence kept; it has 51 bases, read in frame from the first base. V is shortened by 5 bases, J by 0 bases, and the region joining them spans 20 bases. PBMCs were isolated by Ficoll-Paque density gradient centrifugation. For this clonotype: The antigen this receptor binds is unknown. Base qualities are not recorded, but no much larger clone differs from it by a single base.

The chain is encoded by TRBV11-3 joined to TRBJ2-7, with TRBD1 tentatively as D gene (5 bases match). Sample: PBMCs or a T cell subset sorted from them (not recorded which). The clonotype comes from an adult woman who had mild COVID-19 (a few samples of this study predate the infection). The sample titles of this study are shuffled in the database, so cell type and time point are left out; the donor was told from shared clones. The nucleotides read TGTGCCAGCAGCCAAGGACAAAAGCATACTAACTCCTACGAGCAGTACTTC. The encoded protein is CASSQGQKHTNSYEQYF.